This T cell receptor beta chain was obtained from a study of OX40 agonist ivuxolimab in advanced cancers. At the level of the study: Past anti-PD-1, anti-PD-L1 or anti-CTLA-4 therapy was accepted, and around 40% had received some. Partial responses were achieved by three patients, one with hepatocellular carcinoma and two with cutaneous melanoma. Findings and caveats of the study: Average numbers of expanded clones were greater in CD8+ T cells than in CD4+.

Clones were read by immunoSEQ multiplex PCR, and TCRdb kept only the in-frame ones, dropping some. Of 70,000 to 95,000 clones listed, about 94% are singletons. Trimming pared 1 base from V and 4 bases from J, leaving 8 bases between. The germline CDR1 and CDR2 sequences are LGHNA and YSLEER. This CDR3 is built from 14 residues. This clone came up once. Its matching antigen is unknown. The receptor comes from an adult with an advanced solid tumor such as melanoma, head and neck, liver or kidney cancer. The chain couples TRBV4-3 to TRBJ2-1; D ambiguous. The sample consisted of CD4+ or CD8+ T cells sorted from blood, taken in a trial of the OX40 agonist ivuxolimab. The CDR3 sequence is CASSQVLSYNEQFF. CDR3 DNA sequence: TGCGCCAGCAGCCAAGTCCTGTCGTACAATGAGCAGTTCTTC.